This record covers a single T cell receptor beta chain. Antigen specificity is unknown. This record belongs to a study of T cell responses to AZD1222 COVID-19 vaccine. In the study overall: Second doses that came at about 4 or about 12 weeks were put together.

Study findings and constraints: Among AZD1222 vaccinees, only five to seven were seropositive at baseline.

Profiled with immunoSEQ multiplex PCR; TCRdb holds only in-frame clones, not every one. Of around 120,000 clones in the sample, roughly 91% are singletons; the top ten hold less than 4.5%. V lost 0 bases and J lost 6, with 8 bases in between. The CDR3 extends over 13 amino acids. CDR1 and CDR2 (germline): SGHKS, YYEKEE (reference sequence). This sequence was found in an adult in good health. The specimen was peripheral blood, collected on day 0 of AZD1222 vaccination. The V gene is TRBV5-5, the J gene TRBJ2-3; D call uncertain. The CDR3 spells CASSLEVRDTQYF. CDR3 sequence (DNA): TGTGCCAGCAGCTTGGAGGTCCGCGATACGCAGTATTTT. The variable domain in full, completed from reference TRBV5-5 and TRBJ2-3, reads DAGVTQSPTHLIKTRGQQVTLRCSPISGHKSVSWYQQVLGQGPQFIFQYYEKEERGRGNFPDRFSARQFPNYSSELNVNALLLGDSALYLCASSLEVRDTQYFGPGTRLTVL.